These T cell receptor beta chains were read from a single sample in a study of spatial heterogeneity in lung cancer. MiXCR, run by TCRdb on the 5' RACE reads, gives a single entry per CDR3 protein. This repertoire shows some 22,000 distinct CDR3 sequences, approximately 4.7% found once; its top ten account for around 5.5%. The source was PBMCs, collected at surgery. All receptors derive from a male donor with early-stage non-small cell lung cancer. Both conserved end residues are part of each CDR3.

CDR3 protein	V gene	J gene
CASSQLAGGSYEQYF	TRBV14	TRBJ2-7
CASSRAPGQGFF	TRBV28	TRBJ2-7
CASSLFPSYRTEAFF	TRBV28	TRBJ1-1
CASSQNLDTQYF	TRBV6-2/TRBV6-3	TRBJ2-3
CASTTGWATEAFF	TRBV6-5	TRBJ1-1
CASSYRGLRPQETQYF	TRBV6-6	TRBJ2-5
CASSPGQSYNEQFF	TRBV6-5	TRBJ2-1
CASSLVQGNTEAFF	TRBV5-1	TRBJ1-1
CASSLRTDGAEAFF	TRBV5-1	TRBJ1-1
CASSPISAGADYGYTF	TRBV7-2	TRBJ1-2
CASKMRTSAYEQYF	TRBV6-2/TRBV6-3	TRBJ2-7
CASRRGQGKNSPLHF	TRBV28	TRBJ1-6
CASRRTEGTGELFF	TRBV12-3/TRBV12-4	TRBJ2-2
CASSLDRSEKLFF	TRBV7-9	TRBJ1-4
CATGGGLELFF	TRBV24-1	TRBJ2-2
CASSLGPGQGAGEQYF	TRBV7-7	TRBJ2-7
CASSPGTSGITDTQYF	TRBV7-9	TRBJ2-3
CASSPGTSGGRGTDTQYF	TRBV4-2	TRBJ2-3
CASSADSGTGGSKNIQYF	TRBV6-1	TRBJ2-4
CASSSRPGGGAQFF	TRBV5-6	TRBJ2-1
CASRKTGLSSGNTIYF	TRBV5-1	TRBJ1-3
CASTPDGGYGYTF	TRBV5-5	TRBJ1-2
CASSPGLAVNTGELFF	TRBV7-3	TRBJ2-2
CASKTSGSPYNEQFF	TRBV2	TRBJ2-1
CASSRGLSTDTQYF	TRBV3-1	TRBJ2-3
CASRQGRTEAFF	TRBV6-5	TRBJ1-1
CASSQALADSYEQYF	TRBV4-2	TRBJ2-7
CASSQEGFLAGGQDTQYF	TRBV4-3	TRBJ2-3
CASSLGGGGETQYF	TRBV11-2	TRBJ2-5
CASSQEIQGNSPLHF	TRBV4-2	TRBJ1-6
CASTPQGQSASKNIQYF	TRBV6-2/TRBV6-3	TRBJ2-4
CASSLGSIYEQYF	TRBV7-2	TRBJ2-7
CASSQDPDRGGYTF	TRBV3-1	TRBJ1-2
CASNLVAGSYNEQFF	TRBV7-2	TRBJ2-1
CASSHTGVGNQPQHF	TRBV7-3	TRBJ1-5
CSVGHSHGTEAFF	TRBV29-1	TRBJ1-1
CASIEVVSRDTQYF	TRBV7-9	TRBJ2-3
CASSSGTGKETQYF	TRBV5-1	TRBJ2-5
CASSPTSGLSYEQYF	TRBV7-2	TRBJ2-7
CASSFARDSNNQPQHF	TRBV27	TRBJ1-5
CASSAGLAGYQETQYF	TRBV2	TRBJ2-5
CASSLTPGLARISYNEQFF	TRBV7-2	TRBJ2-1